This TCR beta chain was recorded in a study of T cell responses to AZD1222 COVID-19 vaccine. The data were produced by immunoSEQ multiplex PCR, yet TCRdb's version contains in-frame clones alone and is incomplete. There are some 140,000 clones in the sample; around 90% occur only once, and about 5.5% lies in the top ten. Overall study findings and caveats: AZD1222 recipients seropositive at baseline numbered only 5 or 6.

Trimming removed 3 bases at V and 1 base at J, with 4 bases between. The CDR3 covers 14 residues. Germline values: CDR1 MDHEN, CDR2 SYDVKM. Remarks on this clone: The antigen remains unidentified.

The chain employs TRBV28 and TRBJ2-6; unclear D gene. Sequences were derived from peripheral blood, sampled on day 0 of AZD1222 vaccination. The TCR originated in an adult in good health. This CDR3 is CASSLFSGANVLTF. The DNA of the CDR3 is TGTGCCAGCAGTTTGTTTTCTGGGGCCAACGTCCTGACTTTC.